One sample yielded the 32 T cell receptor beta chains listed below, sequenced in a study of cytomegalovirus exposure and HLA in healthy donors. It was with 60 Vbeta and 13 Jbeta primers that the PCR ran. Clones were read by immunoSEQ multiplex PCR, and TCRdb kept only the in-frame ones, dropping some. The sample includes 120,000 or so clones, approximately 17% of them seen just once. The sequencing input was PBMCs. Every receptor here comes from a female donor in good health and CMV-seropositive.

With respect to this clone: Other DNA sequences in this sample translate to the same CDR3. The chain combines TRBV28 with TRBJ2-7; tentatively, D is TRBD1 (6 bases). This CDR3 is built from 14 residues. Germline V gene data show CDR1 as MDHEN and CDR2 as SYDVKM. The V end was cut by 3 bases, the J end by 2 bases, with 11 bases between. The CDR3 here is CASSLRQVTYEQYF. The CDR3 DNA follows: TGTGCCAGCAGTTTGCGACAGGTCACCTACGAGCAGTACTTC. The full variable domain, its missing parts supplied by reference TRBV28 and TRBJ2-7, is DVKVTQSSRYLVKRTGEKVFLECVQDMDHENMFWYRQDPGLGLRLIYFSYDVKMKEKGDIPEGYSVSREKKERFSLILESASTNQTSMYLCASSLRQVTYEQYFGPGTRLTVT.

The gene calls are TRBV4-1 and TRBJ2-7; D call uncertain. The ends were cut back, 1 base at V and 4 bases at J, with 8 bases in the middle. Per germline, CDR1 MGHRA and CDR2 YSYEKL. The CDR3 has 13 amino acids. The CDR3 here is CASSQVSRYEQYF. The DNA for the CDR3 is TGCGCCAGCAGCCAAGTGTCTCGGTACGAGCAGTACTTC.

This clone was picked up a small number of times. The rearrangement joins TRBV7-8 to TRBJ2-7, with TRBD2 identical over 7 bases. V lost 2 bases, J lost 4 bases, and 2 bases stayed unmatched. The germline V gene encodes CDR1 SGHVS and CDR2 FQNEAQ. This CDR3 comprises 13 residues. The CDR3 spells CASSLLAVYEQYF. Written as DNA, the CDR3 is TGTGCCAGCAGCTTACTAGCGGTATACGAGCAGTACTTC. The full variable domain, completed using reference TRBV7-8 and TRBJ2-7, is GAGVSQSPRYKVAKRGQDVALRCDPISGHVSLFWYQQALGQGPEFLTYFQNEAQLDKSGLPSDRFFAERPEGSVSTLKIQRTQQEDSAVYLCASSLLAVYEQYFGPGTRLTVT.

The genes are TRBV6-5 and TRBJ2-3; 12 nucleotides line up with TRBD2. Germline V gene sequence: CDR1 MNHEY, CDR2 SVGAGI. V was clipped by 4 bases and J by 6 bases; unmatched bases: 5. The CDR3 totals 15 residues. CDR3 nucleotides: TGTGCCAGCAGTTCTAGCGGGGGGGCGGGGGATACGCAGTATTTT. Its protein product is CASSSSGGAGDTQYF.

This clone was found a few times. The rearrangement uses TRBV30 and TRBJ1-6, with no clear D. This CDR3 region has 12 residues. Trimming took off 3 bases at V and 9 bases at J, with 9 bases between the two ends. Germline lookup yields CDR1 GTSNPN and CDR2 SVGIG (reference sequence). The CDR3 loop reads CAWSTTGSPLHF. The CDR3 bases are TGTGCCTGGAGCACTACGGGTTCACCCCTCCACTTT.

V usage is TRBV15 and J usage is TRBJ2-7, with D perhaps TRBD2 (6 bases). Germline V CDR1 and CDR2: LNHNV, YYDKDF (reference sequence). With 0 bases removed from V and 4 bases from J, the gap between germline ends came to 13 bases. This CDR3 spans 15 amino acids. CDR3: CATSREGQGGYEQYF. DNA for the CDR3: TGTGCCACCAGCAGAGAGGGGCAGGGAGGATACGAGCAGTACTTC.

This chain links TRBV5-4 with TRBJ1-2, with a weak D call TRBD1 (5 bases). This CDR3 has 12 residues. The V end was cut by 7 bases, the J end by 7 bases, with 14 bases between. CDR1 and CDR2 from the germline V gene are SGHNT and YYREEE (reference sequence). CDR3 sequence reads: CASQGSVSGYTF. The CDR3 DNA reads TGTGCCAGCCAGGGTAGTGTTAGTGGCTACACCTTC.

The chain combines TRBV11-2 with TRBJ1-2; a weak D match, TRBD1 (5 bases). The CDR3 is made up of 14 amino acids. The V end was cut by 5 bases, the J end by 6 bases, with 16 bases between. Germline V CDR1 and CDR2: SGHAT, FQNNGV. CDR3 sequence: CASSRGDGLDGYTF. The CDR3 DNA follows: TGTGCCAGCAGCAGGGGCGACGGTCTAGATGGCTACACCTTC. Full variable domain (outside the CDR3, taken from reference TRBV11-2 and TRBJ1-2): EAGVAQSPRYKIIEKRQSVAFWCNPISGHATLYWYQQILGQGPKLLIQFQNNGVVDDSQLPKDRFSAERLKGVDSTLKIQPAKLEDSAVYLCASSRGDGLDGYTFGSGTRLTVV.

This chain joins TRBV19 and TRBJ1-5, with 8 bases that match TRBD1. CDR1 and CDR2 (germline): LNHDA, SQIVND (reference sequence). CDR3 length: 18 residues. The ends lost 4 bases at V and 0 bases at J; junction bases unmatched: 11. The CDR3 nucleotides read TGTGCCAGTAGTACAAAAAGACAGGGGAGGGCTAGCAATCAGCCCCAGCATTTT. Protein sequence: CASSTKRQGRASNQPQHF. The complete variable domain, with remaining parts taken from reference TRBV19 and TRBJ1-5, reads DGGITQSPKYLFRKEGQNVTLSCEQNLNHDAMYWYRQDPGQGLRLIYYSQIVNDFQKGDIAEGYSVSREKKESFPLTVTSAQKNPTAFYLCASSTKRQGRASNQPQHFGDGTRLSIL.

V usage is TRBV28 and J usage is TRBJ1-2; tentatively, D is TRBD1 (6 bases). The CDR3 length is 13 residues. Per the germline V gene, CDR1 is MDHEN and CDR2 is SYDVKM. Between the trimmed V and J ends, which lost 9 bases and 3 bases, there was a span of 14 bases. The CDR3 DNA sequence: TGTGCCAGTGAGACAGGTCGGGACTATGGCTACACCTTC. This codes for CASETGRDYGYTF.

V gene TRBV28 combines with J gene TRBJ1-5; 12 nucleotides match TRBD1. Germline loops: CDR1 MDHEN, CDR2 SYDVKM. Trimming took 1 base from V and 2 from J; bases not matched to a gene: 9. The CDR3 runs 19 residues. The CDR3 DNA reads TGTGCCAGCAGTTTATTTCGGGACAGGGGGCTTTTCGGCAATCAGCCCCAGCATTTT. Amino acid sequence: CASSLFRDRGLFGNQPQHF.

V gene TRBV5-1 combines with J gene TRBJ1-1; TRBD1 matches at 8 bases. Per the germline V gene, CDR1 is SGHRS and CDR2 is YFSETQ. Unmatched junction bases numbered 2, after V lost 3 bases and J lost 4 bases. The CDR3 has 13 residues. DNA of the CDR3: TGCGCCAGCAGCTCCACAGGGGGCACTGAAGCTTTCTTT. Amino acids: CASSSTGGTEAFF.

This clone showed up just a few times. The chain links TRBV18 to TRBJ1-1; the match to TRBD1 covers 8 bases. Losses at the gene ends were 6 bases for V and 5 bases for J; bases not matched to a gene: 8. This CDR3 region has 14 residues. Per germline, CDR1 KGHSH and CDR2 LQKENI. The CDR3 loop is CASSPTGGRTEAFF. The CDR3 coding sequence is TGTGCCAGCTCCCCTACAGGGGGACGGACTGAAGCTTTCTTT.

This clone has only a few counts. The V call is TRBV5-1, the J call TRBJ2-3, with a weak D call TRBD2 (5 bases). The CDR3 is made up of 14 amino acids. V was pared by 7 bases and J by 5 bases, with 17 bases between. Per germline, CDR1 SGHRS and CDR2 YFSETQ. This chain's CDR3 is CASSLRSGQDTQYF. The CDR3 nucleotides are TGCGCCAGCTCTCTCCGGAGCGGTCAAGATACGCAGTATTTT.

This sequence joins TRBV5-4 and TRBJ2-2; a weak D match, TRBD2 (6 bases). V lost 0 bases and J 4 bases, leaving 10 bases between the germline ends. This CDR3 spans 15 amino acids. CDR1 is SGHNT and CDR2 is YYREEE in the germline V gene (reference sequence). The CDR3 loop reads CASSLGRTITGELFF. Written as DNA, the CDR3 is TGTGCCAGCAGCTTGGGGAGGACTATCACCGGGGAGCTGTTTTTT.

The chain uses TRBV6-5 and TRBJ1-4, with a possible D match to TRBD1 (6 bases). This CDR3 has 15 residues. The germline V gene encodes CDR1 MNHEY and CDR2 SVGAGI. The V end was cut by 6 bases, the J end by 7 bases, with 18 bases between. The CDR3 loop reads CASSHSGTWAEKLFF. In DNA form, the CDR3 reads TGTGCCAGCAGCCACTCAGGGACATGGGCTGAAAAACTGTTTTTT.

The chain has TRBV25-1 and TRBJ2-7; 9 nucleotides align to TRBD1. This CDR3 region has 15 residues. J lost 4 bases, V lost 2 bases, and 6 bases had no gene match. The germline V gene encodes CDR1 MGHDK and CDR2 SYGVNS. The CDR3 coding sequence is TGTGCCAGCAGTGAAGCCGGGACAGGGATGTACGAGCAGTACTTC. Protein sequence: CASSEAGTGMYEQYF.

The CDR3 protein is CASSRGTSGMGMENIQYF. The DNA for the CDR3 is TGCGCCAGCAGCCGAGGAACTAGCGGGATGGGTATGGAAAACATTCAGTACTTC. The chain has TRBV4-3 and TRBJ2-4; TRBD2 aligns across 10 bases. The CDR3 consists of 18 residues. The V gene's germline CDR1 is LGHNA and CDR2 YSLEER. With 4 bases clipped from V and 5 bases from J, the junction kept 14 bases outside the gene matches.

This clone occurred a few times. The CDR3 DNA sequence: TGTGCCAGCAGCCCGGGACAGAACTATGGCTACACCTTC. It specifies CASSPGQNYGYTF. The V gene is TRBV7-2, the J gene TRBJ1-2; 7 bases agree with TRBD1. The V segment lost 5 bases and the J segment 2 bases; nucleotides outside the gene matches: 2. The CDR3 is 13 amino acids. CDR1 is SGHTA, CDR2 FQGNSA, per germline. Supplemented by reference TRBV7-2 and TRBJ1-2, the full variable domain reads GAGVSQSPSNKVTEKGKDVELRCDPISGHTALYWYRQSLGQGLEFLIYFQGNSAPDKSGLPSDRFSAERTGGSVSTLTIQRTQQEDSAVYLCASSPGQNYGYTFGSGTRLTVV.

The J gene is TRBJ1-5, the V gene TRBV18; the D is unclear. With 3 bases removed from V and 0 bases from J, the gap between germline ends came to 3 bases. CDR1 and CDR2 (germline): KGHSH, LQKENI. This CDR3 contains 13 residues. The CDR3 protein is CASSPYSNQPQHF. The CDR3 nucleotides read TGTGCCAGCTCACCTTATAGCAATCAGCCCCAGCATTTT.

Only a few counts were recorded for this clone. J is TRBJ1-1 and V is TRBV6-1; a weak D match, TRBD1 (6 bases). V lost 3 bases and J 4 bases, leaving 15 bases between the germline ends. Germline lookup yields CDR1 MNHNS and CDR2 SASEGT. The length of the CDR3 is 15 residues. CDR3 bases: TGTGCCAGCAGTGAGGCAGGGGATTTAGGCACTGAAGCTTTCTTT. It encodes CASSEAGDLGTEAFF.

The rearrangement links TRBV28 to TRBJ2-1; TRBD2 matches 11 bases. V shed 5 bases, J shed 7 bases, and the junction held 10 bases outside the gene matches. Germline-derived CDR1 and CDR2 are MDHEN and SYDVKM. The CDR3 sequence is 16 residues long. CDR3: CASSPYSGRATNEQFF. The DNA for the CDR3 is TGTGCCAGCAGTCCCTATAGCGGGAGGGCCACGAATGAGCAGTTCTTC.

The rearrangement links TRBV5-1 to TRBJ2-5; 7 nucleotides match TRBD1. Germline CDR1 and CDR2: SGHRS and YFSETQ. The CDR3 is made up of 15 amino acids. The junction had 9 bases not matched to a gene; V was cut back by 5 bases and J by 2 bases. The CDR3 region has the DNA TGCGCCAGCAGGTTCACCGGGACAGTACAAGAGACCCAGTACTTC. It is translated as CASRFTGTVQETQYF.

The CDR3 DNA reads as TGTGCCAGCAGCTTAAACCAGGGGACTATGAACACTGAAGCTTTCTTT. It specifies CASSLNQGTMNTEAFF. V usage is TRBV7-9 and J usage is TRBJ1-1; D is possibly TRBD1 (6 bases). This CDR3 comprises 16 residues. V lost 2 bases and J lost 0, with 13 bases in between. CDR1 and CDR2 (germline): SEHNR, FQNEAQ (reference sequence).

This clone has a handful of counts. V is TRBV6-5 and J is TRBJ2-7; perhaps TRBD2 as D (5 bases). Germline V lookup: CDR1 MNHEY, CDR2 SVGAGI. Trimming removed 0 bases at V and 7 bases at J, with 10 bases between. The CDR3 is 13 residues long. In DNA form, the CDR3 reads TGTGCCAGCAGTTACTCGGGTTCGGGGGAGCAGTACTTC. Protein product: CASSYSGSGEQYF.

This clone was picked up a small number of times. This chain links TRBV7-2 with TRBJ1-6; 9 nucleotides agree with TRBD1. Per germline, CDR1 SGHTA and CDR2 FQGNSA. Losses at the gene ends were 5 bases for V and 8 bases for J; bases not matched to a gene: 13. The CDR3 has 17 residues. The CDR3 is CASSRIQGAQGYSPLHF. The CDR3 nucleotides read TGTGCCAGCAGCCGGATACAGGGGGCGCAAGGTTATTCACCCCTCCACTTT. Full variable domain (remainder filled in from reference TRBV7-2 and TRBJ1-6): GAGVSQSPSNKVTEKGKDVELRCDPISGHTALYWYRQSLGQGLEFLIYFQGNSAPDKSGLPSDRFSAERTGGSVSTLTIQRTQQEDSAVYLCASSRIQGAQGYSPLHFGNGTRLTVT.

This clone was counted between two and nine times. The chain links TRBV28 to TRBJ1-1; no clear D. The germline V gene encodes CDR1 MDHEN and CDR2 SYDVKM. The CDR3 has 15 amino acids. Trimming pared 3 bases from V and 1 base from J, leaving 12 bases between. CDR3 residues: CASSFGVSGNTEAFF. CDR3 bases: TGTGCCAGCAGTTTTGGTGTTTCGGGGAACACTGAAGCTTTCTTT.

Only a few counts were recorded for this clone. The chain combines TRBV27 with TRBJ2-7; D is perhaps TRBD2 (5 bases). CDR1 is MNHEY, CDR2 SMNVEV, per germline (reference sequence). The ends were cut back, 2 bases at V and 3 bases at J, with 11 bases in the middle. The CDR3 covers 14 residues. In DNA form, the CDR3 reads TGTGCCAGCAGTTTAGACGGGAAAGGCTACGAGCAGTACTTC. Its protein product is CASSLDGKGYEQYF.

This sequence joins TRBV30 and TRBJ2-2, with 13 bases that match TRBD2. The V and J ends lost 3 bases and 8 bases, in that order; junction bases with no gene match: 9. Germline-derived CDR1 and CDR2 are GTSNPN and SVGIG (reference sequence). The CDR3 sequence is 16 residues long. The CDR3 loop is CAWSITTSGGAGELFF. The CDR3 DNA reads as TGTGCCTGGAGCATTACCACTAGCGGGGGGGCGGGGGAGCTGTTTTTT.

The chain uses TRBV7-9 and TRBJ2-1; D gene uncertain. The germline V and J ends were trimmed by 5 bases and 4 bases, with 3 bases remaining between them. The germline V gene encodes CDR1 SEHNR and CDR2 FQNEAQ (reference sequence). The CDR3 length is 11 residues. The CDR3 loop is CASSTYNEQFF. The CDR3 coding sequence is TGTGCCAGCAGCACATACAATGAGCAGTTCTTC.

The rearrangement joins TRBV19 to TRBJ1-4, with TRBD1 as a possible D gene (6 bases). The V gene's germline CDR1 is LNHDA and CDR2 SQIVND (reference sequence). This CDR3 has 14 residues. V gave up 10 bases and J gave up 7 bases, with 19 bases separating them. The DNA for the CDR3 is TGTGCCACCCTAAAGAAGGGAGGGGGTGAAAAACTGTTTTTT. Translated, it gives CATLKKGGGEKLFF.

The chain joins TRBV6-1 to TRBJ2-7; 7 nucleotides match TRBD1. The CDR3 has 14 amino acids. Germline CDR1 and CDR2: MNHNS and SASEGT. J was trimmed by 7 bases and V by 7 bases; bases with no gene match: 13. The CDR3 DNA reads TGTGCCAGCACCCGACAGGGATGGTCGGGGGAGCAGTACTTC. This encodes CASTRQGWSGEQYF.